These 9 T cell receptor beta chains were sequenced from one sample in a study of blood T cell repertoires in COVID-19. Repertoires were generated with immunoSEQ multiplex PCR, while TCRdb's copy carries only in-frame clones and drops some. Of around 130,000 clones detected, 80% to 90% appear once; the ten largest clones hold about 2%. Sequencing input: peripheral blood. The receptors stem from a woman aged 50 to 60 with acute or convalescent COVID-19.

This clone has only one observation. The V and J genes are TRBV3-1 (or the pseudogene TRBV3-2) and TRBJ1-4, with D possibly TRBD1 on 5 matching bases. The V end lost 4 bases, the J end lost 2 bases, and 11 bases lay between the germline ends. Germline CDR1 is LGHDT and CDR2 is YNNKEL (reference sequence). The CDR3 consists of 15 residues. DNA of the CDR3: TGTGCCAGCAGCCTTGTCGGGGGGACTAATGAAAAACTGTTTTTT. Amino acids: CASSLVGGTNEKLFF.

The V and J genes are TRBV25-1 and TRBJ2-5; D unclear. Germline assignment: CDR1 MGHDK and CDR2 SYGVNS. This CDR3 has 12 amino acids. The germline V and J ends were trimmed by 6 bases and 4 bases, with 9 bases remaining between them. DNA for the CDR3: TGTGCCAGCAGCTATACCACAGAGACCCAGTACTTC. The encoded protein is CASSYTTETQYF.

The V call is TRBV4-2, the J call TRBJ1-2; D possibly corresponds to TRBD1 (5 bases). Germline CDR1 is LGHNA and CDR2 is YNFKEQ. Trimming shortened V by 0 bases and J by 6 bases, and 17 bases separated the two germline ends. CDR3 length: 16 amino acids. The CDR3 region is CASSQDSAGGTHGYTF. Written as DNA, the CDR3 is TGTGCCAGCAGCCAAGATTCGGCAGGAGGGACCCATGGCTACACCTTC.

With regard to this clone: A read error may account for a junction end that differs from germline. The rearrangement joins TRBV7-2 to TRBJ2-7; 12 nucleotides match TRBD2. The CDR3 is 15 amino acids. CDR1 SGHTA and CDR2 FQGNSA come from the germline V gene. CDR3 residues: CASSLAGGLSYEQYF. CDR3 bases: TGTGCCAGCAGCCTAGCGGGGGGGCTCTCCTACGAGCAGTACTTC.

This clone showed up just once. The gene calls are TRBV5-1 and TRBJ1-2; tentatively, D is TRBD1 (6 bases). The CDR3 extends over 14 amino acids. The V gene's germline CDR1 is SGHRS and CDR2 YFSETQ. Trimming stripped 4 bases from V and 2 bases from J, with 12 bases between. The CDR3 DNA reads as TGCGCCAGCAGCCCCCGGGACACCAACTATGGCTACACCTTC. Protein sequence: CASSPRDTNYGYTF.

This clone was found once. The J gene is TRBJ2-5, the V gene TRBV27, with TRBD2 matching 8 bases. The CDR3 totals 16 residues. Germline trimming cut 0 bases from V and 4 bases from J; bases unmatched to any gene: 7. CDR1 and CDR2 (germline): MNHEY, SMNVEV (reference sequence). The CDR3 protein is CASSLSMRGARETQYF. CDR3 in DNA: TGTGCCAGCAGTTTATCTATGCGGGGGGCTCGAGAGACCCAGTACTTC.

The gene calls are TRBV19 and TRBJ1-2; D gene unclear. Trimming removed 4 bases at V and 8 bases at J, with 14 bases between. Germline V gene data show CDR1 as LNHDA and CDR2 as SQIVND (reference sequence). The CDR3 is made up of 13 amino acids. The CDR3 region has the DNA TGTGCCAGTAGTAGCCGGGTCACTTACGGCTACACCTTC. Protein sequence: CASSSRVTYGYTF.

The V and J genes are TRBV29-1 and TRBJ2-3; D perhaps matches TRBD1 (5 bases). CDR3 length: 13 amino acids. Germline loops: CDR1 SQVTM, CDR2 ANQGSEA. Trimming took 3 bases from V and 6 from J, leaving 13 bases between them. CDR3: CSVEGIGADTQYF. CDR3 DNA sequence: TGCAGCGTTGAGGGGATAGGGGCGGATACGCAGTATTTT.

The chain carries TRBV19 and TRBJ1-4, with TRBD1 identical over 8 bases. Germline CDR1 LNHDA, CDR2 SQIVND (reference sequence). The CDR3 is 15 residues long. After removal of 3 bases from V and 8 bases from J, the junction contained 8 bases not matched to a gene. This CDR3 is CASSIDPGQGEKLFF. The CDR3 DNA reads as TGTGCCAGTAGTATTGACCCCGGACAGGGAGAAAAACTGTTTTTT.